This T cell receptor (beta chain) was recorded in a study of early T cells in non-severe SARS-CoV-2 infection. Study context: Sequencing targeted bulk RNA from unsorted whole blood, leaving chains unpaired.

Unique molecular identifiers were attached to individual cDNA molecules. A single record per CDR3 protein comes from TCRdb applying MiXCR to the 5' RACE reads. The sample includes about 44,000 distinct CDR3 sequences, about 23% of them seen just once. V lost 7 bases, J lost 6 bases, and 16 bases lay in between. The CDR3 covers 14 residues. The chain couples TRBV12-3 or TRBV12-4 to TRBJ1-3; D possibly corresponds to TRBD1 (5 bases). The sample was whole blood, taken at baseline. This clonotype was sampled from an adult who was a healthcare worker with PCR-confirmed SARS-CoV-2 infection or an uninfected control (not recorded which). The CDR3 here is CASTPTGPVNTIYF. The CDR3 DNA follows: TGTGCCAGCACCCCCACAGGCCCCGTAAACACCATATATTTT.